This T cell receptor beta chain was sequenced for a study of early T cells in non-severe SARS-CoV-2 infection. Study-wide background: Sequencing targeted bulk RNA from unsorted whole blood, leaving chains unpaired.

This clonotype has at least ten counts. What it recognizes is unknown. Regarding the study as a whole: VDJdb matching favored anti-spike CD8 responses, missing private and CD4 specificities.

The TCR library protocol attached unique molecular identifiers to the individual cDNA molecules. MiXCR was run by TCRdb on the 5' RACE reads, yielding one entry per CDR3 protein. The sample lists over 35,000 distinct CDR3 sequences, around 9.9% seen once, with 9.5% to 10% in the top ten. V lost 6 bases to trimming and J lost 0 bases, with 6 bases between them. Looked up from germline, CDR1 is WSHSY and CDR2 is SAAADI. The CDR3 loop spans 13 amino acids. This TCR was recovered from an adult who was a healthcare worker with PCR-confirmed SARS-CoV-2 infection or an uninfected control (not recorded which). The rearrangement joins TRBV10-2 to TRBJ2-1; D unclear. The sample comprised whole blood. The chain's CDR3 is CASRDLSYNEQFF. In DNA form, the CDR3 reads TGCGCCAGCAGGGACCTCTCCTACAATGAGCAGTTCTTC.